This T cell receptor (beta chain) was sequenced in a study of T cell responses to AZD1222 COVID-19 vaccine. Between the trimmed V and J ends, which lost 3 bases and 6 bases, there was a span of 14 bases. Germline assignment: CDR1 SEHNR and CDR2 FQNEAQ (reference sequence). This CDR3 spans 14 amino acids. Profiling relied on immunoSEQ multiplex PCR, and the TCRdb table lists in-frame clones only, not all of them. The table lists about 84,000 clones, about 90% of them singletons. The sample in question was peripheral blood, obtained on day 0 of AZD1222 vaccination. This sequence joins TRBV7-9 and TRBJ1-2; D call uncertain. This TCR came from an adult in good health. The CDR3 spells CASSFGWGEDGYTF. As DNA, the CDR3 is TGTGCCAGCAGCTTCGGGTGGGGAGAGGATGGCTACACCTTC. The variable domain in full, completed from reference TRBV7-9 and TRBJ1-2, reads DTGVSQNPRHKITKRGQNVTFRCDPISEHNRLYWYRQTLGQGPEFLTYFQNEAQLEKSRLLSDRFSAERPKGSFSTLEIQRTEQGDSAMYLCASSFGWGEDGYTFGSGTRLTVV.